Listed here are 15 T cell receptor beta chains from one sample, sequenced in a study of shared clonotypes between healthy human individuals. Terminally differentiated effector memory CD45RA+ cells were excluded from the naive CD8 cells, which were CD45RO-negative and positively selected for CCR7. Method: immunoSEQ multiplex PCR; TCRdb's copy keeps in-frame clones and lacks some. The sample yields roughly 2.1 million clones, approximately 94% seen once. The sample taken for sequencing was naive CD8+ T cells from PBMCs. The receptors were gathered from a man between 18 and 29 years old in good health. Some clones in this sample may be carry-over from other donors' samples.

The rearrangement joins TRBV4-3 to TRBJ1-4; D gene unclear. Trimming took off 4 bases at V and 3 bases at J, with 15 bases between the two ends. Germline CDR1 reads LGHNA; CDR2 reads YSLEER. The CDR3 runs to 16 residues. CDR3 bases: TGCGCCAGCAGCCCCCGTTTCACTGTTTCTAATGAAAAACTGTTTTTT. This codes for CASSPRFTVSNEKLFF.

The J gene is TRBJ1-1, the V gene TRBV6-6; the match to TRBD1 covers 10 bases. Germline V gives CDR1 MNHNY, CDR2 SVGAGI (reference sequence). Unmatched junction bases numbered 1, after V lost 4 bases and J lost 5 bases. The CDR3 loop spans 13 amino acids. As DNA, the CDR3 is TGTGCCAGCAGTTCGGGACAGGGGACTGAAGCTTTCTTT. The encoded protein is CASSSGQGTEAFF.

The chain carries TRBV5-1 and TRBJ2-1; 8 bases fit TRBD1. The CDR3 is 15 residues long. Looked up from germline, CDR1 is SGHRS and CDR2 is YFSETQ. V shed 2 bases and J 2 bases; nucleotides not matched to a gene: 3. The CDR3 bases are TGCGCCAGCAGCTTTGACAGGGGTCCCTACAATGAGCAGTTCTTC. It is translated as CASSFDRGPYNEQFF. Complete variable domain (other parts from reference TRBV5-1 and TRBJ2-1): KAGVTQTPRYLIKTRGQQVTLSCSPISGHRSVSWYQQTPGQGLQFLFEYFSETQRNKGNFPGRFSGRQFSNSRSEMNVSTLELGDSALYLCASSFDRGPYNEQFFGPGTRLTVL.

This CDR3 reads CASSLTVRFPASTDTQYF. The CDR3 DNA follows: TGTGCCAGCAGCTTAACCGTTCGTTTCCCGGCGAGCACAGATACGCAGTATTTT. J is TRBJ2-3 and V is TRBV7-3; D is undetermined. The CDR3 extends over 18 amino acids. Trimming removed 0 bases from V and 0 bases from J, with 16 bases in between. Germline V gene sequence: CDR1 SGHTA, CDR2 FQGTGA.

The chain employs TRBV29-1 and TRBJ2-1; the D is unclear. Trimming stripped 2 bases from V and 10 bases from J, with 9 bases between. This CDR3 region has 11 residues. CDR1 and CDR2 (germline): SQVTM, ANQGSEA. CDR3 sequence (DNA): TGCAGCGTTGAACGCGGTTTGGAGCAGTTCTTC. Protein product: CSVERGLEQFF.

The J gene is TRBJ2-7, the V gene TRBV5-5, with D tentatively TRBD2 (6 bases). V was trimmed by 4 bases and J by 5 bases, leaving 22 bases between them. CDR1 is SGHKS, CDR2 YYEKEE, per germline (reference sequence). CDR3 length equals 16 residues. The CDR3 loop reads CASSAGLTPFRDEQYF. The CDR3 region has the DNA TGTGCCAGCAGCGCGGGGTTGACTCCTTTCCGGGACGAGCAGTACTTC.

This clone was counted a single time. The chain uses TRBV4-2 and TRBJ2-1; D possibly corresponds to TRBD2 (6 bases). The germline V gene has CDR1 LGHNA and CDR2 YNFKEQ. The CDR3 is made up of 17 amino acids. The V and J ends lost 0 bases and 8 bases respectively, with 20 bases between them. The CDR3 coding sequence is TGTGCCAGCAGCCAAGATCCGGCGGGACCCAAGAACGATGAGCAGTTCTTC. Encoded protein: CASSQDPAGPKNDEQFF.

The gene calls are TRBV9 and TRBJ2-1; D may be TRBD2 (6 bases). The germline V and J ends were trimmed by 3 bases and 2 bases, with 12 bases remaining between them. This CDR3 has 15 residues. CDR1 SGDLS and CDR2 YYNGEE come from the germline V gene. The CDR3 is CASSGREFTYNEQFF. The DNA for the CDR3 is TGTGCCAGCAGCGGCCGGGAGTTCACCTACAATGAGCAGTTCTTC.

Here the CDR3 reads CASSLARSSYEQYF. The CDR3 nucleotides are TGCGCCAGCAGCTTGGCCCGGAGCTCCTACGAGCAGTACTTC. The chain couples TRBV5-1 to TRBJ2-7; D is ambiguous. This CDR3 contains 14 residues. V shed 0 bases and J shed 0 bases, with 7 bases lying between them. Germline V gene data show CDR1 as SGHRS and CDR2 as YFSETQ.

Concerning this clone itself: Additional DNA sequences in this sample encode the identical CDR3. The V gene is TRBV4-1, the J gene TRBJ2-5, with TRBD2 matching over 9 bases. V was pared by 1 base and J by 2 bases, with 2 bases of the junction left unmatched. Germline lookup yields CDR1 MGHRA and CDR2 YSYEKL. This CDR3 is built from 15 residues. The CDR3 region is CASSQGLAGQETQYF. The CDR3 coding sequence is TGCGCCAGCAGCCAAGGGCTAGCGGGACAAGAGACCCAGTACTTC.

The chain joins TRBV9 to TRBJ2-1, with D maybe TRBD2 (6 bases). The germline gives CDR1 SGDLS, CDR2 YYNGEE. V was pared by 3 bases and J by 10 bases, with 14 bases between. The CDR3 spans 13 residues. CDR3 sequence: CASSAGTRWEQFF. CDR3 DNA: TGTGCCAGCAGCGCGGGGACTCGATGGGAGCAGTTCTTC.

The chain has TRBV7-8 and TRBJ2-6; a weak D match, TRBD2 (6 bases). The CDR3 sequence is 19 residues long. The germline V gene encodes CDR1 SGHVS and CDR2 FQNEAQ. Trimming removed 3 bases at V and 0 bases at J, with 18 bases between. The CDR3: CASSLGLIPEASGANVLTF. DNA for the CDR3: TGTGCCAGCAGCTTGGGACTGATCCCAGAAGCCTCTGGGGCCAACGTCCTGACTTTC.

The rearrangement joins TRBV27 to TRBJ2-7, with a possible D match to TRBD2 (5 bases). Trimming left V 0 bases short and J 2 bases short, with 8 bases between. This CDR3 spans 14 amino acids. Per germline, CDR1 MNHEY and CDR2 SMNVEV (reference sequence). The CDR3 sequence: CASSLSLGAYEQYF. DNA for the CDR3: TGTGCCAGCAGTTTATCGCTGGGAGCCTACGAGCAGTACTTC.

CDR3 in amino acids: CASSDGYYGYTF. Written as DNA, the CDR3 is TGTGCCTCCTCGGACGGGTACTATGGCTACACCTTC. The chain uses TRBV30 and TRBJ1-2, with unresolved D. The CDR3 loop spans 12 amino acids. Germline V gene lookup returns CDR1 GTSNPN and CDR2 SVGIG (reference sequence). V gave up 7 bases and J gave up 3 bases, with 12 bases separating them. The full variable domain, in which reference TRBV30 and TRBJ1-2 provide the parts outside the CDR3, is SQTIHQWPATLVQPVGSPLSLECTVEGTSNPNLYWYRQAAGRGLQLLFYSVGIGQISSEVPQNLSASRPQDRQFILSSKKLLLSDSGFYLCASSDGYYGYTFGSGTRLTVV.

The V call is TRBV10-2, the J call TRBJ2-7; D may correspond to TRBD1 or TRBD2 (7 bases each). The germline CDR1 and CDR2 sequences are WSHSY and SAAADI. This CDR3 has 15 residues. Trimming left V 7 bases short and J 6 bases short, with 22 bases between. This CDR3 is CASTLRQGGLFEQYF. In DNA form, the CDR3 reads TGCGCCAGCACTTTAAGACAGGGAGGGCTCTTCGAGCAGTACTTC.